This TCR beta chain is drawn from a study of cytomegalovirus exposure and HLA in healthy donors. CDR3 length: 15 amino acids. V was shortened by 6 bases and J by 3 bases, with 14 bases between the two germline ends. CDR1 and CDR2 from the germline V gene are MNHEY and SVGAGI. The data were produced by immunoSEQ multiplex PCR, yet TCRdb's version contains in-frame clones alone and is incomplete. The sample lists 130,000 or so clones; roughly 90% were seen once. The V call is TRBV6-5, the J call TRBJ1-4; no firm D call. The specimen sequenced was PBMCs. The TCR sequence derives from a young man in good health and CMV-seronegative. CDR3 DNA sequence: TGTGCCAGCAGGTTACGGGGAGGGTCTAATGAAAAACTGTTTTTT. Translation: CASRLRGGSNEKLFF.